Each of the 24 T cell receptor beta chains below was sequenced from the same sample in a study of T cell responses to AZD1222 COVID-19 vaccine. Sequencing used immunoSEQ multiplex PCR; TCRdb keeps in-frame clones, though not all of them. The sample has about 120,000 clones, 75% to 90% seen once. The sample here was peripheral blood, taken on day 0 of AZD1222 vaccination. The receptors were gathered from an adult in good health.

The chain employs TRBV7-6 and TRBJ1-6; a possible D gene is TRBD1 (5 bases). The CDR3 covers 15 residues. Deletions cut 3 bases from V and 0 bases from J, with 6 bases between. The germline gives CDR1 SGHVS, CDR2 FNYEAQ. The CDR3 protein is CASSLRGSYNSPLHF. CDR3 sequence (DNA): TGTGCCAGCAGCTTGAGGGGCTCCTATAATTCACCCCTCCACTTT. The variable domain in full, completed from reference TRBV7-6 and TRBJ1-6, reads GAGVSQSPRYKVTKRGQDVALRCDPISGHVSLYWYRQALGQGPEFLTYFNYEAQQDKSGLPNDRFSAERPEGSISTLTIQRTEQRDSAMYRCASSLRGSYNSPLHFGNGTRLTVT.

This clone was seen a few times. The chain combines TRBV4-2 with TRBJ1-3; 8 bases fit TRBD1. Germline V gene data show CDR1 as LGHNA and CDR2 as YNFKEQ. Trimming took 1 base from V and 0 from J; bases not matched to a gene: 2. The CDR3 loop spans 16 amino acids. Written as DNA, the CDR3 is TGTGCCAGCAGCCAAGCGGACAGGGACTCTGGAAACACCATATATTTT. Amino acid sequence: CASSQADRDSGNTIYF.

V and J are TRBV2 and TRBJ1-5; D ambiguous. The CDR3 loop spans 13 amino acids. V lost 8 bases and J 4 bases, leaving 12 bases between the germline ends. Germline CDR1 SNHLY, CDR2 FYNNEI. CDR3 bases: TGTGCCAGCCACCGTGATTTAAATCAGCCCCAGCATTTT. Translating it yields CASHRDLNQPQHF.

This sequence joins TRBV29-1 and TRBJ2-1, with TRBD2 as a possible D gene (5 bases). The CDR3 spans 13 residues. Trimming pared 6 bases from V and 3 bases from J, leaving 12 bases between. Germline V gives CDR1 SQVTM, CDR2 ANQGSEA. The CDR3 DNA sequence: TGCAGCGTCGATGTCGGAGGCTACAATGAGCAGTTCTTC. This gives the protein CSVDVGGYNEQFF.

The rearrangement uses TRBV11-2 and TRBJ1-5, with no clear D. This CDR3 contains 14 residues. Trimming took off 0 bases at V and 5 bases at J, with 8 bases between the two ends. Germline-derived CDR1 and CDR2 are SGHAT and FQNNGV. The CDR3 here is CASSLDSGDQPQHF. In DNA form, the CDR3 reads TGTGCCAGCAGCTTAGATAGTGGCGATCAGCCCCAGCATTTT.

CDR3 sequence: CASSLLRGRGEQYF. Here the CDR3 DNA reads TGTGCCAGCAGCTTACTTAGAGGGAGGGGCGAGCAGTACTTC. The chain combines TRBV11-2 with TRBJ2-7; 7 nucleotides match TRBD2. The J segment lost 6 bases and the V segment lost 2 bases, leaving 7 bases of the junction unmatched. Germline V gene sequence: CDR1 SGHAT, CDR2 FQNNGV. CDR3 length: 14 amino acids.

The chain joins TRBV27 to TRBJ2-7; D is unclear. Trimming shortened V by 5 bases and J by 0 bases, and 14 bases separated the two germline ends. This CDR3 has 15 residues. Germline loops: CDR1 MNHEY, CDR2 SMNVEV (reference sequence). The CDR3 is CASSDYAQSSYEQYF. The CDR3 nucleotides are TGTGCCAGCAGTGATTATGCGCAGAGCTCCTACGAGCAGTACTTC.

The table lists this clone with a few counts. J is TRBJ2-2 and V is TRBV3-1 (or the pseudogene TRBV3-2); 10 bases agree with TRBD1. Per the germline V gene, CDR1 is LGHDT and CDR2 is YNNKEL (reference sequence). The CDR3 has 17 amino acids. V trimming: 4 bases; J trimming: 5 bases; junction bases outside the gene matches: 10. This chain's CDR3 is CASSRTGTGEGTGELFF. The CDR3 coding sequence is TGTGCCAGCAGCCGTACCGGGACAGGGGAAGGTACCGGGGAGCTGTTTTTT.

The V and J genes are TRBV30 and TRBJ2-5; D not resolved. V lost 5 bases and J lost 2, with 6 bases in between. The CDR3 has 11 residues. The germline CDR1 and CDR2 sequences are GTSNPN and SVGIG (reference sequence). CDR3 nucleotide sequence: TGTGCCTGGGGACGTCAAGAGACCCAGTACTTC. This gives the protein CAWGRQETQYF.

The chain is built from TRBV2 and TRBJ1-6, with a tentative D call TRBD1 (6 bases). Germline V CDR1 and CDR2: SNHLY, FYNNEI. Between the trimmed V and J ends, which lost 3 bases and 10 bases, there was a span of 13 bases. This CDR3 spans 14 amino acids. CDR3 DNA sequence: TGTGCCAGCAGTGATTTGCAGGGGCACTCACCCCTCCACTTT. Translating gives CASSDLQGHSPLHF.

This chain joins TRBV19 and TRBJ2-6; the D gene is possibly TRBD1 (6 bases). The CDR3 contains 19 residues. Germline CDR1 is LNHDA and CDR2 is SQIVND (reference sequence). Trimming removed 5 bases from V and 2 bases from J, with 22 bases in between. The CDR3 sequence: CASSLWGTGQGTGANVLTF. Here the CDR3 DNA reads TGTGCCAGTAGTTTGTGGGGCACAGGCCAGGGGACTGGGGCCAACGTCCTGACTTTC.

The table lists this clone with a count of one. The chain couples TRBV4-2 to TRBJ1-2; TRBD1 matches 7 bases. V shed 0 bases, J shed 4 bases, and the junction held 8 bases outside the gene matches. The CDR3 totals 16 residues. The germline gives CDR1 LGHNA, CDR2 YNFKEQ. The DNA of the CDR3 is TGTGCCAGCAGCCAAGACGGAGGGGGCCAGAGCTATGGCTACACCTTC. This sequence encodes CASSQDGGGQSYGYTF.

The rearrangement links TRBV5-1 to TRBJ2-1, with 8 bases fitting TRBD1. CDR3 length: 13 amino acids. CDR1 SGHRS and CDR2 YFSETQ come from the germline V gene. V was pared by 1 base and J by 7 bases, with 1 base of the junction left unmatched. CDR3 amino acids: CASSLRTGNEQFF. CDR3 nucleotide sequence: TGCGCCAGCAGCTTGAGGACAGGGAATGAGCAGTTCTTC.

The V gene is TRBV4-3, the J gene TRBJ2-2; D call uncertain. Germline V gene data show CDR1 as LGHNA and CDR2 as YSLEER. The CDR3 has 17 amino acids. The V end was cut by 0 bases, the J end by 1 base, with 12 bases between. This CDR3 reads CASSQDPGELNTGELFF. The CDR3 bases are TGCGCCAGCAGCCAAGATCCGGGCGAACTGAACACCGGGGAGCTGTTTTTT.

This clone was observed once. The chain couples TRBV19 to TRBJ1-5; D remains ambiguous. Germline assignment: CDR1 LNHDA and CDR2 SQIVND (reference sequence). This CDR3 is 13 amino acids long. V dropped 3 bases and J dropped 10 bases, with 13 bases sitting between them. For the CDR3, the DNA is TGTGCCAGTAGTATTAGTGTGAGGTTACCCCAGCATTTT. Translation gives CASSISVRLPQHF.

The V and J genes are TRBV4-1 and TRBJ1-2; no clear D gene. Per the germline V gene, CDR1 is MGHRA and CDR2 is YSYEKL. This CDR3 is built from 14 residues. V gave up 1 base and J gave up 6 bases, with 12 bases separating them. The CDR3 loop is CASSQAMTWDGYTF. The DNA for the CDR3 is TGCGCCAGCAGCCAAGCAATGACCTGGGATGGCTACACCTTC.

V and J are TRBV6-5 and TRBJ2-7; TRBD2 is a possible D gene (6 bases). Per the germline V gene, CDR1 is MNHEY and CDR2 is SVGAGI. The V end lost 6 bases, the J end lost 4 bases, and 13 bases lay between the germline ends. This CDR3 has 13 amino acids. The CDR3 region has the DNA TGTGCCAGCAGAACGGGACGGGGGTACGAGCAGTACTTC. Its translation is CASRTGRGYEQYF.

The V and J genes are TRBV6-5 and TRBJ2-1, with 9 bases lining up with TRBD1. The CDR3 is made up of 15 amino acids. Germline CDR1 and CDR2: MNHEY and SVGAGI. V was clipped by 9 bases and J by 7 bases; unmatched bases: 13. CDR3 sequence: CASVTGTGRSNEQFF. In DNA, the CDR3 is TGTGCCAGTGTCACCGGGACAGGGAGGTCGAATGAGCAGTTCTTC.

The chain has TRBV4-1 and TRBJ1-6; 9 bases fit TRBD1. The CDR3 is 18 amino acids. V lost 1 base and J lost 2; bases outside the gene matches: 6. Germline values: CDR1 MGHRA, CDR2 YSYEKL. In nucleotides, the CDR3 is TGCGCCAGCAGCCAAGGCCGGGACAGGGTCACCTATAATTCACCCCTCCACTTT. It translates to CASSQGRDRVTYNSPLHF.

The chain carries TRBV30 and TRBJ2-5; no reliable D call. The V gene's germline CDR1 is GTSNPN and CDR2 SVGIG (reference sequence). With 4 bases removed from V and 5 bases from J, the gap between germline ends came to 14 bases. The CDR3 runs to 13 residues. The CDR3 protein is CAWTRQIGETQYF. The CDR3 nucleotides read TGTGCCTGGACAAGGCAAATTGGGGAGACCCAGTACTTC.

J is TRBJ2-5 and V is TRBV10-3, with TRBD2 matching 13 bases. Germline values: CDR1 ENHRY, CDR2 SYGVKD. CDR3 length: 15 amino acids. Trimming took 8 bases from V and 5 from J; bases not matched to a gene: 8. DNA of the CDR3: TGTGCCATCGTACGACTAGCGGGAGGTGAGGAGACCCAGTACTTC. Translated: CAIVRLAGGEETQYF.

The V call is TRBV5-1, the J call TRBJ2-7, with D uncertain. V lost 0 bases and J lost 3, with 1 base in between. This CDR3 region has 11 residues. Germline V CDR1 and CDR2: SGHRS, YFSETQ. This chain's CDR3 is CASSLGYEQYF. DNA of the CDR3: TGCGCCAGCAGCTTGGGCTACGAGCAGTACTTC. The full variable domain, its missing parts supplied by reference TRBV5-1 and TRBJ2-7, is KAGVTQTPRYLIKTRGQQVTLSCSPISGHRSVSWYQQTPGQGLQFLFEYFSETQRNKGNFPGRFSGRQFSNSRSEMNVSTLELGDSALYLCASSLGYEQYFGPGTRLTVT.

The chain has TRBV7-9 and TRBJ2-3; no clear D. CDR1 is SEHNR, CDR2 FQNEAQ, per germline (reference sequence). Trimming removed 2 bases at V and 4 bases at J, with 4 bases between. The CDR3 sequence is 12 residues long. In DNA form, the CDR3 reads TGTGCCAGCAGCTTAAGCTCAGATACGCAGTATTTT. Residues: CASSLSSDTQYF.

V usage is TRBV11-3 and J usage is TRBJ1-2; D ambiguous. CDR1 and CDR2 from the germline V gene are SGHNT and YENEEA. With 4 bases removed from V and 5 bases from J, the gap between germline ends came to 14 bases. This CDR3 has 14 residues. The CDR3 DNA reads as TGTGCCAGCAGCTCTGACTCTTACGGGTATGGCTACACCTTC. It is translated as CASSSDSYGYGYTF. The full variable domain, its missing parts supplied by reference TRBV11-3 and TRBJ1-2, is EAGVVQSPRYKIIEKKQPVAFWCNPISGHNTLYWYLQNLGQGPELLIRYENEEAVDDSQLPKDRFSAERLKGVDSTLKIQPAELGDSAVYLCASSSDSYGYGYTFGSGTRLTVV.